In this sample, the clone carrying this TCR beta chain turned up a few times. This CDR3 is built from 14 residues. Trimming shortened V by 5 bases and J by 7 bases, and 12 bases separated the two germline ends. From germline, CDR1 is SEHNR and CDR2 FQNEAQ (reference sequence). The data stem from a study of T-cell memory formation after mild COVID-19. TCRdb reanalysed the 5' RACE reads using MiXCR and keeps one entry per CDR3 protein. Of about 560,000 distinct CDR3 sequences detected, 15% to 20% appear once; the ten largest clones hold around 7.8%. The source of this sequence is an adult woman who had mild COVID-19 (a few samples of this study predate the infection). Cell type and time point are not known. The material sequenced was PBMCs or a T cell subset sorted from them (not recorded which). This chain joins TRBV7-9 and TRBJ1-6; D perhaps matches TRBD1 (5 bases). CDR3 residues: CASSPPTENSPLHF. The CDR3 DNA is TGTGCCAGCAGCCCGCCGACAGAGAATTCACCCCTCCACTTT.